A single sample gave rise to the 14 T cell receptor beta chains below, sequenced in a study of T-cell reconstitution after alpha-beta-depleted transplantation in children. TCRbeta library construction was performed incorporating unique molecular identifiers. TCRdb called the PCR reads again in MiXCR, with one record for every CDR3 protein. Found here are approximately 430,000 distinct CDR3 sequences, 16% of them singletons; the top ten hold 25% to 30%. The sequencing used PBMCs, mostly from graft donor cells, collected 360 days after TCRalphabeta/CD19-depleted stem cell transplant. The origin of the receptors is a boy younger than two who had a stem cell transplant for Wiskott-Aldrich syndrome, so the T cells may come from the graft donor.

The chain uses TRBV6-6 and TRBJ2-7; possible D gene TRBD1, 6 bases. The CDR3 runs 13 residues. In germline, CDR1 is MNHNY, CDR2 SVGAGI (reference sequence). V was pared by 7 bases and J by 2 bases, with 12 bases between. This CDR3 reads CASNEQGPYEQYF. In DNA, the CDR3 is TGTGCCAGCAACGAACAGGGCCCCTACGAGCAGTACTTC.

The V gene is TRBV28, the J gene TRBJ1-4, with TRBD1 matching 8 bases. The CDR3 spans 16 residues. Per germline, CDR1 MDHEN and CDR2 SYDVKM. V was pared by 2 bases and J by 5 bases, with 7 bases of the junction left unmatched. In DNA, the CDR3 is TGTGCCAGCAGTTTACCATATGGGACAGGCAATGAAAAACTGTTTTTT. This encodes CASSLPYGTGNEKLFF.

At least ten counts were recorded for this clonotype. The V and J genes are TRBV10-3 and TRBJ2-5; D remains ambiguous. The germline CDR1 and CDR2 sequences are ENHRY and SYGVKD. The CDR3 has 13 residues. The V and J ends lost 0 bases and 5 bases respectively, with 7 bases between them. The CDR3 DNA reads TGTGCCATCAGTGAGTCCCCATTGGAGACCCAGTACTTC. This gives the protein CAISESPLETQYF.

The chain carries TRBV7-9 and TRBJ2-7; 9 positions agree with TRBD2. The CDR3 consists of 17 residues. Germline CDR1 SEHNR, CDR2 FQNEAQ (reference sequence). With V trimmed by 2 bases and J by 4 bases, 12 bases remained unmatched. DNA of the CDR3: TGTGCCAGCAGCTTATGGGCCGGGCTAGCGGGGAGTTACGAGCAGTACTTC. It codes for CASSLWAGLAGSYEQYF.

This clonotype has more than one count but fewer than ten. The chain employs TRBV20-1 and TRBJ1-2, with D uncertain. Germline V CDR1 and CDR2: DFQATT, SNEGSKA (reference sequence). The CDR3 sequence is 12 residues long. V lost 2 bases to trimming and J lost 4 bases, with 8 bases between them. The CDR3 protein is CSARKDGYGYTF. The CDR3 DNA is TGCAGTGCTAGAAAGGACGGCTATGGCTACACCTTC.

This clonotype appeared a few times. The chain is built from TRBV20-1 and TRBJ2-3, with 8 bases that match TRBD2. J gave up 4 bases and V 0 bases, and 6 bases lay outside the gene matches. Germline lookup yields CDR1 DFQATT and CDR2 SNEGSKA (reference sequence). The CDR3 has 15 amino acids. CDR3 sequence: CSAREAGGWADTQYF. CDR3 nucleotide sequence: TGCAGTGCTAGAGAGGCGGGAGGTTGGGCAGATACGCAGTATTTT.

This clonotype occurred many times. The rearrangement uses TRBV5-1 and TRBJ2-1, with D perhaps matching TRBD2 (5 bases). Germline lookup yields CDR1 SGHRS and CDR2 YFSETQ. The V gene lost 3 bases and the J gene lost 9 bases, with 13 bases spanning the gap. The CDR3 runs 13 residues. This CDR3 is CASSSILAGEQFF. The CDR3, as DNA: TGCGCCAGCAGCTCGATTCTAGCTGGTGAGCAGTTCTTC.

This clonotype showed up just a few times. In nucleotides, the CDR3 is TGTGCCAGCACGCAAGTGACTTGGGGTGAGCAGTTCTTC. Its translation is CASTQVTWGEQFF. This sequence joins TRBV6-2 or TRBV6-3 and TRBJ2-1; D remains ambiguous. V was trimmed by 7 bases and J by 9 bases, leaving 16 bases between them. The germline V gene encodes CDR1 MNHEY and CDR2 SVGEGT. The CDR3 loop spans 13 amino acids.

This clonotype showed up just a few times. The CDR3 DNA reads as TGTGCCAGCAGCTTGCGGGGGCGGAGGACTGAAGCTTTCTTT. Translation: CASSLRGRRTEAFF. The chain has TRBV5-6 and TRBJ1-1; a weak D match, TRBD1 (6 bases). Germline loops: CDR1 SGHDT, CDR2 YYEEEE. CDR3 length: 14 residues. V lost 1 base, J lost 5 bases, and 12 bases lay in between.

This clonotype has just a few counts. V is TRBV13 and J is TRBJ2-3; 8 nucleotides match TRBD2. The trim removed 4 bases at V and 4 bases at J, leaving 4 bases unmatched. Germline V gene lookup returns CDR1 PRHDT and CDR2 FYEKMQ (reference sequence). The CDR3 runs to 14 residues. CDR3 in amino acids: CASSSSGSPDTQYF. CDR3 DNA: TGTGCCAGCAGCTCAAGCGGGAGCCCAGATACGCAGTATTTT.

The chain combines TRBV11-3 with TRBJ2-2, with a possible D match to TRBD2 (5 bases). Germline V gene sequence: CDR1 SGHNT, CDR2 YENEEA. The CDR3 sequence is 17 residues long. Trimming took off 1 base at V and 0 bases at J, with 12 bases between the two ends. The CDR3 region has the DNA TGTGCCAGCAGCTTAGGAGGGTGGTCCGCGAACACCGGGGAGCTGTTTTTT. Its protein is CASSLGGWSANTGELFF. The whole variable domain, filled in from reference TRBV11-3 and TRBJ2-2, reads EAGVVQSPRYKIIEKKQPVAFWCNPISGHNTLYWYLQNLGQGPELLIRYENEEAVDDSQLPKDRFSAERLKGVDSTLKIQPAELGDSAVYLCASSLGGWSANTGELFFGEGSRLTVL.

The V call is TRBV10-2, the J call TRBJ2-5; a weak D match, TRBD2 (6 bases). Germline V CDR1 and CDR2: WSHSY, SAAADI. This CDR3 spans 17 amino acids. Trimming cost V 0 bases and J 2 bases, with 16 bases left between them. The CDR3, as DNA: TGCGCCAGCAGTGAGTCGAAGGTAGTAGCGGAGCAAGAGACCCAGTACTTC. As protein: CASSESKVVAEQETQYF.

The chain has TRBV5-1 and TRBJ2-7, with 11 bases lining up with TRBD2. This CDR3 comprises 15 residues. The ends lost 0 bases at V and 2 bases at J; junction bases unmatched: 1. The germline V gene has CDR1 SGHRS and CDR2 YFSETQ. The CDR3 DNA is TGCGCCAGCAGCTTGGATAGCGGGAGGGCCTACGAGCAGTACTTC. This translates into CASSLDSGRAYEQYF. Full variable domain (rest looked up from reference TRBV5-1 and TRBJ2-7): KAGVTQTPRYLIKTRGQQVTLSCSPISGHRSVSWYQQTPGQGLQFLFEYFSETQRNKGNFPGRFSGRQFSNSRSEMNVSTLELGDSALYLCASSLDSGRAYEQYFGPGTRLTVT.

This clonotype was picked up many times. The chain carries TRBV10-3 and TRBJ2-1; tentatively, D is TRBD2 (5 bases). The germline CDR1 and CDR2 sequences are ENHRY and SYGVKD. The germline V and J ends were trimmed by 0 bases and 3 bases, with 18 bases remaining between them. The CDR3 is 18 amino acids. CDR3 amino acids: CAISESRTDGTYYNEQFF. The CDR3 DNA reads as TGTGCCATCAGTGAGTCCAGGACTGACGGCACCTACTACAATGAGCAGTTCTTC.